The 21 T cell receptor beta chains in this list originate from one sample, sequenced in a study of cytomegalovirus exposure and HLA in healthy donors. With 60 Vbeta and 13 Jbeta primers, the PCR was carried out. TCRdb's copy holds only in-frame clones and misses some; the assay was immunoSEQ multiplex PCR. The sample gives tens of thousands of clones, roughly 72% of which show up once; about 20% is in the top ten. The material sequenced was PBMCs. All receptors derive from a woman in her 30s in good health and CMV-seropositive.

V and J are TRBV6-1 and TRBJ1-2; D might be TRBD1 (6 bases). The CDR3 runs 14 residues. The V end lost 7 bases, the J end lost 8 bases, and 20 bases lay between the germline ends. Germline lookup yields CDR1 MNHNS and CDR2 SASEGT. As DNA, the CDR3 is TGTGCCAGCATTATAACAGGGTGGGGATACGGCTACACCTTC. Its translation: CASIITGWGYGYTF.

The chain has TRBV7-3 and TRBJ1-1; the D gene is possibly TRBD1 (6 bases). V lost 4 bases, J lost 1 base, and 10 bases lay in between. This CDR3 comprises 14 residues. CDR1 and CDR2 from the germline V gene are SGHTA and FQGTGA. This CDR3 reads CASSSQGSNTEAFF. The CDR3 coding sequence is TGTGCCAGCAGCTCACAGGGCTCGAACACTGAAGCTTTCTTT.

The chain links TRBV7-7 to TRBJ2-2, with D uncertain. V lost 4 bases, J lost 6 bases, and 9 bases lay in between. CDR3 length: 13 residues. CDR1 and CDR2 from the germline V gene are SSHAT and FNYEAQ (reference sequence). This CDR3 reads CASSSRSSGELFF. The CDR3 DNA reads TGTGCCAGCAGCTCCCGGTCTTCCGGGGAGCTGTTTTTT.

This sequence joins TRBV1 and TRBJ2-7; the D call TRBD2 from the table was never checked on the DNA. TRBV1 is listed as a pseudogene. The CDR3 extends over 13 amino acids. In DNA form, the CDR3 reads TGCACCAGCTTGCGACTAGATTCCGACGAGCAGTACTTC. Residues: CTSLRLDSDEQYF.

This clone was recorded once. The rearrangement joins TRBV6-5 to TRBJ2-7, with TRBD2 matching 7 bases. Unmatched junction bases numbered 13, after V lost 7 bases and J lost 4 bases. CDR3 length: 15 residues. Germline CDR1 MNHEY, CDR2 SVGAGI. CDR3 in DNA: TGTGCCAGCACCCCGATTAGCGGGCGGGTGTACGAGCAGTACTTC. Protein sequence: CASTPISGRVYEQYF.

A few counts support this clone. V usage is TRBV7-2 and J usage is TRBJ2-2; maybe TRBD2 (6 bases). Germline V gives CDR1 SGHTA, CDR2 FQGNSA. Trimming left V 5 bases short and J 8 bases short, with 12 bases between. This CDR3 is 13 amino acids long. The CDR3 DNA reads TGTGCCAGCAGCCGGGACTCCCGTGGGGAGCTGTTTTTT. This gives the protein CASSRDSRGELFF.

This clone appeared a few times. The chain links TRBV27 to TRBJ1-2, with TRBD1 identical over 8 bases. Germline loops: CDR1 MNHEY, CDR2 SMNVEV (reference sequence). The CDR3 extends over 14 amino acids. The V segment lost 5 bases and the J segment 5 bases; nucleotides outside the gene matches: 7. Written as DNA, the CDR3 is TGTGCCAGCAGTCCACAGGACAGGGTATATGGCTACACCTTC. Translation gives CASSPQDRVYGYTF.

DNA of the CDR3: TGTGCCTGGTTTAGCTCCTACAATGAGCAGTTCTTC. Translation gives CAWFSSYNEQFF. The gene calls are TRBV30 and TRBJ2-1; D remains ambiguous. The CDR3 covers 12 residues. The V end lost 5 bases, the J end lost 0 bases, and 5 bases lay between the germline ends. CDR1 and CDR2 (germline): GTSNPN, SVGIG (reference sequence). The complete variable domain, with remaining parts taken from reference TRBV30 and TRBJ2-1, reads SQTIHQWPATLVQPVGSPLSLECTVEGTSNPNLYWYRQAAGRGLQLLFYSVGIGQISSEVPQNLSASRPQDRQFILSSKKLLLSDSGFYLCAWFSSYNEQFFGPGTRLTVL.

This clone has at least ten counts. The chain recombines TRBV7-8 with TRBJ2-3, with 8 bases identical to TRBD2. This CDR3 has 17 residues. Per the germline V gene, CDR1 is SGHVS and CDR2 is FQNEAQ. V lost 4 bases to trimming and J lost 3 bases; unmatched junction nucleotides: 12. The CDR3 is CASSSPSGSFWTDTQYF. The CDR3 DNA reads TGTGCCAGCAGCTCTCCCAGCGGGAGTTTTTGGACAGATACGCAGTATTTT.

J is TRBJ2-3 and V is TRBV7-2, with 7 bases aligning to TRBD2. The CDR3 has 16 amino acids. J lost 2 bases, V lost 7 bases, and 12 bases had no gene match. CDR1 and CDR2 (germline): SGHTA, FQGNSA. The CDR3 reads CASTLQAGRNTDTQYF. CDR3 DNA sequence: TGTGCCAGCACCCTCCAAGCGGGACGTAACACAGATACGCAGTATTTT.

This chain links TRBV18 with TRBJ2-1, with 11 bases that match TRBD2. CDR1 is KGHSH, CDR2 LQKENI, per germline. With 3 bases clipped from V and 4 bases from J, the junction kept 2 bases outside the gene matches. This CDR3 has 15 amino acids. CDR3 loop: CASSPLAGGYNEQFF. The CDR3 nucleotides read TGTGCCAGCTCACCCCTAGCGGGGGGATACAATGAGCAGTTCTTC. The full variable domain, in which reference TRBV18 and TRBJ2-1 provide the parts outside the CDR3, is NAGVMQNPRHLVRRRGQEARLRCSPMKGHSHVYWYRQLPEEGLKFMVYLQKENIIDESGMPKERFSAEFPKEGPSILRIQQVVRGDSAAYFCASSPLAGGYNEQFFGPGTRLTVL.

The J gene is TRBJ2-3, the V gene TRBV6-6, with 7 bases identical to TRBD2. In germline, CDR1 is MNHNY, CDR2 SVGAGI (reference sequence). V lost 4 bases to trimming and J lost 2 bases; unmatched junction nucleotides: 6. The CDR3 length is 15 residues. The CDR3, as DNA: TGTGCCAGCAGTTCACTAGCGTCCCTCACAGATACGCAGTATTTT. Translation gives CASSSLASLTDTQYF.

The sample holds a few counts of this clone. This sequence joins TRBV25-1 and TRBJ1-2; 8 positions match TRBD1. Per the germline V gene, CDR1 is MGHDK and CDR2 is SYGVNS. The CDR3 totals 14 residues. J was trimmed by 7 bases and V by 2 bases; bases with no gene match: 6. The CDR3 spells CASSERGQAFGYTF. The CDR3 DNA is TGTGCCAGCAGTGAAAGGGGACAGGCCTTTGGCTACACCTTC.

In this sample, this clone turned up a few times. This chain joins TRBV7-2 and TRBJ1-1, with a tentative D call TRBD1 (6 bases). Trimming cost V 1 base and J 2 bases, with 11 bases left between them. Germline V gives CDR1 SGHTA, CDR2 FQGNSA. This CDR3 region has 15 residues. The CDR3: CASSLDGQLNTEAFF. The CDR3 region has the DNA TGTGCCAGCAGCTTAGACGGACAGCTAAACACTGAAGCTTTCTTT.

CDR3 in amino acids: CASSLLASGTDTQYF. CDR3 sequence (DNA): TGCGCCAGCAGCTTGTTAGCTAGCGGCACAGATACGCAGTATTTT. The V and J genes are TRBV5-1 and TRBJ2-3, with TRBD2 as a possible D gene (6 bases). In germline, CDR1 is SGHRS, CDR2 YFSETQ. The CDR3 contains 15 residues. Between the trimmed V and J ends, which lost 1 base and 1 base, there was a span of 10 bases.

V and J are TRBV9 and TRBJ1-1; D is uncertain. V was clipped by 0 bases and J by 0 bases, with 9 bases between them. The CDR3 is 15 amino acids. Germline CDR1 is SGDLS and CDR2 is YYNGEE. CDR3 region: CASSVDGSMNTEAFF. The CDR3 region has the DNA TGTGCCAGCAGCGTAGATGGTTCTATGAACACTGAAGCTTTCTTT.

This clone was detected only a few times. The V call is TRBV9, the J call TRBJ2-1, with 8 bases aligning to TRBD1. The CDR3 loop spans 15 amino acids. From germline, CDR1 is SGDLS and CDR2 YYNGEE. The ends lost 0 bases at V and 4 bases at J; junction bases unmatched: 3. The CDR3 loop reads CASSVEGTGYNEQFF. Here the CDR3 DNA reads TGTGCCAGCAGCGTAGAGGGGACAGGATACAATGAGCAGTTCTTC.

This clone has just one count. The chain uses TRBV5-6 and TRBJ2-7, with a tentative D call TRBD1 (5 bases). The germline V gene encodes CDR1 SGHDT and CDR2 YYEEEE. Deletions cut 0 bases from V and 12 bases from J, with 16 bases between. The CDR3 is made up of 13 amino acids. Here the CDR3 DNA reads TGTGCCAGCAGCTTGGCGTCGGACACAAGGCTGTACTTC. Translating it yields CASSLASDTRLYF. Full variable domain (missing parts from reference TRBV5-6 and TRBJ2-7): DAGVTQSPTHLIKTRGQQVTLRCSPKSGHDTVSWYQQALGQGPQFIFQYYEEEERQRGNFPDRFSGHQFPNYSSELNVNALLLGDSALYLCASSLASDTRLYFGPGTRLTVT.

This clone showed up just once. V gene TRBV6-5 combines with J gene TRBJ2-7; 9 bases align to TRBD1. The CDR3 spans 15 residues. From germline, CDR1 is MNHEY and CDR2 SVGAGI. With V trimmed by 4 bases and J by 3 bases, 7 bases remained unmatched. The CDR3, as DNA: TGTGCCAGCAGTTGGGGACAGGGCCCTAACTACGAGCAGTACTTC. It specifies CASSWGQGPNYEQYF.

The chain combines TRBV5-1 with TRBJ2-4; weak D call: TRBD2 (5 bases). V was cut by 0 bases and J by 0 bases, with 13 bases left in between. The CDR3 sequence is 17 residues long. Germline CDR1 is SGHRS and CDR2 is YFSETQ. The CDR3 is CASSLEGLTIAKNIQYF. The CDR3 coding sequence is TGCGCCAGCAGCTTGGAGGGTCTGACTATAGCCAAAAACATTCAGTACTTC.

This chain joins TRBV9 and TRBJ1-1, with D possibly TRBD1 on 5 matching bases. Between the trimmed V and J ends, which lost 2 bases and 3 bases, there was a span of 11 bases. CDR1 is SGDLS and CDR2 is YYNGEE in the germline V gene. The CDR3 is made up of 14 amino acids. The CDR3 loop is CASSVGGWDTEAFF. The CDR3 DNA follows: TGTGCCAGCAGCGTCGGGGGTTGGGACACTGAAGCTTTCTTT. Using reference TRBV9 and TRBJ1-1 for the parts outside the CDR3, the full variable domain is DSGVTQTPKHLITATGQRVTLRCSPRSGDLSVYWYQQSLDQGLQFLIQYYNGEERAKGNILERFSAQQFPDLHSELNLSSLELGDSALYFCASSVGGWDTEAFFGQGTRLTVV.